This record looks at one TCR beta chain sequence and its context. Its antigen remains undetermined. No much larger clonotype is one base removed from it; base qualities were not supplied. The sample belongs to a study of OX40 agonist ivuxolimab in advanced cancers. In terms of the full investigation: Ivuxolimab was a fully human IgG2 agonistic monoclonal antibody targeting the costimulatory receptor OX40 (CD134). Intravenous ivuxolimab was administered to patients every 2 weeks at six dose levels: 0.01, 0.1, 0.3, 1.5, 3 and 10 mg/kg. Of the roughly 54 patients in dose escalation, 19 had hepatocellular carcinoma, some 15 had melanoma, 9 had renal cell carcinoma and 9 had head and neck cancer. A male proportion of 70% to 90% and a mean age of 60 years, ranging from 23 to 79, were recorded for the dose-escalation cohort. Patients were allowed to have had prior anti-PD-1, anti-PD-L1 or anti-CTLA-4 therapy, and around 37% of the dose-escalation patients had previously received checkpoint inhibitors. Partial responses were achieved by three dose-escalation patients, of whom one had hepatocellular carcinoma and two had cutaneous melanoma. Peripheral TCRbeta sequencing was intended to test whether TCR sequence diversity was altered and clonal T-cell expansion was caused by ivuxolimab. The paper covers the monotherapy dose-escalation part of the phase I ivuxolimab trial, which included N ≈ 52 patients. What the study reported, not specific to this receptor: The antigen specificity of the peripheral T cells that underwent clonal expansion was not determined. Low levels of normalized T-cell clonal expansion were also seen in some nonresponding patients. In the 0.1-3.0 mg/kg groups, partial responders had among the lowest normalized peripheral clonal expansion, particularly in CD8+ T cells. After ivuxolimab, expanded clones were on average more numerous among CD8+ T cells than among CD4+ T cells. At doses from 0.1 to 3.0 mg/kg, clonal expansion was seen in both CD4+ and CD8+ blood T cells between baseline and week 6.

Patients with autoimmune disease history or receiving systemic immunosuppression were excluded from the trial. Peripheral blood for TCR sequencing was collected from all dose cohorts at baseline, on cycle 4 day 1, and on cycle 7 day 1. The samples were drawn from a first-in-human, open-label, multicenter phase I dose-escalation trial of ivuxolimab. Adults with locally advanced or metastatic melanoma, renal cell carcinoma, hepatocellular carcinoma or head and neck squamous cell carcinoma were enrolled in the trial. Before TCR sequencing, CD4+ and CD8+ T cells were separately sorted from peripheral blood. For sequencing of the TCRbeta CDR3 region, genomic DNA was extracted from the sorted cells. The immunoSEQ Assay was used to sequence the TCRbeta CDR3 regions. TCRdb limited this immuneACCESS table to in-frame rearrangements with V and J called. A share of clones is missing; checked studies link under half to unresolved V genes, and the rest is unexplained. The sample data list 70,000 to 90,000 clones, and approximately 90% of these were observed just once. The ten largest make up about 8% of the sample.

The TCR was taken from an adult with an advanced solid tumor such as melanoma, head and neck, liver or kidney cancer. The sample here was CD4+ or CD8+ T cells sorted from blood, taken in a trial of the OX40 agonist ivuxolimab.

The CDR3 in this case is CAWSRLDRTNTGELFF. The nucleotide sequence reads as follows: TGTGCCTGGTCTAGACTCGACAGAACGAACACCGGGGAGCTGTTTTTT. The chain was built from TRBV30 and TRBJ2-2; TRBD1 is a possible D gene, resting on 5 matching bases. The V end loses 5 bases and the J end loses 0 bases, and a stretch of 16 bases separates them. Its CDR3 holds 16 amino acids, cysteine through phenylalanine. CDR3 DNA only is kept here, 48 bases in frame from base 1. CDR1 is given as GTSNPN and CDR2 as SVGIG, both from the germline V gene (reference sequence).